These 22 T cell receptor beta chains originate from one sample sequenced in a study of T cell repertoires in cytomegalovirus infection. From the reads, TCRdb called clonotypes with MiXCR, one entry per CDR3 protein. The sample contains 900,000 to 950,000 distinct CDR3 sequences, about a third of which appear only once. These TCRs' antigens remain unknown. Specimen: cultured CD8+ T cells from PBMCs, collected from culture after CMV antigen stimulation. The receptor source for this set is a human donor in good health (CMV status not recorded). Some clones in this sample may be carry-over from other donors' samples.

This clonotype appeared many times. The CDR3 loop reads CASSLLGFDRGPDTQYF. The CDR3 region has the DNA TGTGCCAGCAGCTTGCTTGGGTTCGACAGGGGGCCAGATACGCAGTATTTT. The chain is built from TRBV7-8 and TRBJ2-3; 10 positions agree with TRBD1. Germline V gives CDR1 SGHVS, CDR2 FQNEAQ. This CDR3 comprises 17 residues. V lost 3 bases, J lost 4 bases, and 10 bases stayed unmatched. The variable domain in full, completed from reference TRBV7-8 and TRBJ2-3, reads GAGVSQSPRYKVAKRGQDVALRCDPISGHVSLFWYQQALGQGPEFLTYFQNEAQLDKSGLPSDRFFAERPEGSVSTLKIQRTQQEDSAVYLCASSLLGFDRGPDTQYFGPGTRLTVL.

V and J are TRBV4-1 and TRBJ1-2; D may be TRBD1 (5 bases). The CDR3 sequence is 14 residues long. The germline V gene encodes CDR1 MGHRA and CDR2 YSYEKL. Deletions cut 1 base from V and 10 bases from J, with 16 bases between. The CDR3 loop is CASSQGGAIFDYTF. CDR3 in DNA: TGCGCCAGCAGCCAAGGAGGGGCTATATTTGACTACACCTTC.

This clonotype was counted many times. The genes are TRBV7-2 and TRBJ1-1; D is perhaps TRBD1 (5 bases). CDR3 length: 15 residues. V dropped 5 bases and J dropped 6 bases, with 19 bases sitting between them. Germline V gene lookup returns CDR1 SGHTA and CDR2 FQGNSA. CDR3 nucleotides: TGTGCCAGCAGCCGGGTGGGGGGGAAATCCCCTGAAGCTTTCTTT. This sequence encodes CASSRVGGKSPEAFF.

This clonotype appeared many times. The chain couples TRBV7-6 to TRBJ2-3, with 9 bases fitting TRBD2. CDR1 and CDR2 (germline): SGHVS, FNYEAQ. The trim removed 6 bases at V and 0 bases at J, leaving 4 bases unmatched. CDR3 length: 15 residues. The CDR3 loop is CASSSGGFSTDTQYF. CDR3 nucleotide sequence: TGTGCCAGCAGTAGCGGGGGCTTTAGCACAGATACGCAGTATTTT.

The gene calls are TRBV7-3 and TRBJ1-5; D possibly corresponds to TRBD1 (6 bases). V lost 5 bases, J lost 3 bases, and 20 bases lay in between. Germline CDR1 reads SGHTA; CDR2 reads FQGTGA. The CDR3 has 17 amino acids. This CDR3 reads CASSSQKQGGYNQPQHF. The CDR3 nucleotides read TGTGCCAGCAGCAGCCAGAAACAGGGTGGGTACAATCAGCCCCAGCATTTT.

This clonotype was counted only a few times. This rearrangement joins TRBV9 to TRBJ1-2; D remains ambiguous. There are 16 residues in the CDR3. Germline CDR1 is SGDLS and CDR2 is YYNGEE. Trimming left V 0 bases short and J 4 bases short, with 16 bases between. As DNA, the CDR3 is TGTGCCAGCAGCGTAGGAGGAACCGAGGGCCTCTATGGCTACACCTTC. Encoded protein: CASSVGGTEGLYGYTF.

The rearrangement joins TRBV24-1 to TRBJ2-7, with D possibly TRBD1 on 6 matching bases. V was shortened by 9 bases and J by 1 base, with 18 bases between the two germline ends. Germline V gene lookup returns CDR1 KGHDR and CDR2 SFDVKD. There are 15 residues in the CDR3. CDR3 sequence reads: CATFRADRSSYEQYF. CDR3 sequence (DNA): TGTGCCACCTTCCGGGCGGACAGATCATCCTACGAGCAGTACTTC.

The gene calls are TRBV19 and TRBJ2-1; D is undetermined. The CDR3 totals 13 residues. The germline gives CDR1 LNHDA, CDR2 SQIVND (reference sequence). The V and J ends lost 7 bases and 0 bases respectively, with 7 bases between them. CDR3 DNA sequence: TGTGCCAGTAACTTGGACTCCTACAATGAGCAGTTCTTC. Its protein is CASNLDSYNEQFF.

The chain carries TRBV12-3 or TRBV12-4 and TRBJ2-2; 9 bases are a match to TRBD1. Trimming cost V 3 bases and J 6 bases; bases outside gene matches: 17. The CDR3 length is 19 residues. CDR3 nucleotide sequence: TGTGCCAGCAGTTTTCTTTTGGGGGTGGACAGGGGTATTCCCGGGGAGCTGTTTTTT. Protein sequence: CASSFLLGVDRGIPGELFF.

The rearrangement links TRBV4-1 to TRBJ2-2; a possible D gene is TRBD2 (5 bases). The CDR3 runs 17 residues. Germline CDR1 MGHRA, CDR2 YSYEKL. Trimming took 2 bases from V and 4 from J, leaving 17 bases between them. CDR3 bases: TGCGCCAGCAGCCAACGGGGAGCCGGGCAGCTCACCGGGGAGCTGTTTTTT. This gives the protein CASSQRGAGQLTGELFF.

This clonotype was counted a few times. The V and J genes are TRBV25-1 and TRBJ2-2; tentative D call: TRBD1 (6 bases). Germline CDR1 MGHDK, CDR2 SYGVNS. This CDR3 contains 16 residues. Trimming pared 3 bases from V and 1 base from J, leaving 12 bases between. The CDR3 region has the DNA TGTGCCAGCAGTGAGCACAGGGTATTGAACACCGGGGAGCTGTTTTTT. This gives the protein CASSEHRVLNTGELFF.

This clonotype was detected a few times. The V gene is TRBV5-5, the J gene TRBJ1-4; 7 positions match TRBD1. The V gene's germline CDR1 is SGHKS and CDR2 YYEKEE (reference sequence). V lost 4 bases, J lost 6 bases, and 9 bases stayed unmatched. The CDR3 sequence is 15 residues long. In DNA form, the CDR3 reads TGTGCCAGCAGCCACTTCGGGACAGAGGATGAAAAACTGTTTTTT. This codes for CASSHFGTEDEKLFF.

V is TRBV4-3 and J is TRBJ2-4, with D perhaps matching TRBD1 (5 bases). The CDR3 is made up of 16 amino acids. Germline CDR1 is LGHNA and CDR2 is YSLEER. The V end lost 0 bases, the J end lost 1 base, and 10 bases lay between the germline ends. CDR3 nucleotides: TGCGCCAGCAGCCAAGATCGACAGACCGCCAAAAACATTCAGTACTTC. It translates to CASSQDRQTAKNIQYF.

This clonotype turned up a few times. The rearrangement joins TRBV11-2 to TRBJ2-6; a weak D match, TRBD2 (6 bases). CDR3 length: 19 residues. Trimming left V 2 bases short and J 0 bases short, with 17 bases between. Looked up from germline, CDR1 is SGHAT and CDR2 is FQNNGV. The CDR3, as DNA: TGTGCCAGCAGCTTAACTTGGGACTTATATCCCTCTGGGGCCAACGTCCTGACTTTC. The encoded protein is CASSLTWDLYPSGANVLTF.

DNA for the CDR3: TGTGCCACCACGAGGGGGGTAGACATCGACTACACCTTC. Protein product: CATTRGVDIDYTF. The J gene is TRBJ1-2, the V gene TRBV2; D is possibly TRBD1 (6 bases). V lost 10 bases and J 10 bases, leaving 22 bases between the germline ends. CDR3 length equals 13 residues. The germline gives CDR1 SNHLY, CDR2 FYNNEI.

This clonotype was seen a handful of times. The CDR3 sequence is CASSQDTGSSVYEQYF. The CDR3 DNA reads TGTGCCAGCAGCCAAGATACCGGGTCCTCCGTTTACGAGCAGTACTTC. The J gene is TRBJ2-7, the V gene TRBV4-2; no firm D call. The CDR3 consists of 16 residues. Germline V gene lookup returns CDR1 LGHNA and CDR2 YNFKEQ. V was shortened by 0 bases and J by 4 bases, with 16 bases between the two germline ends.

This clonotype has just a few counts. V and J are TRBV6-1 and TRBJ2-7, with TRBD2 identical over 11 bases. The CDR3 loop spans 14 amino acids. Looked up from germline, CDR1 is MNHNS and CDR2 is SASEGT. Unmatched junction bases numbered 6, after V lost 7 bases and J lost 4 bases. CDR3 protein: CASMPTSGAYEQYV. In DNA form, the CDR3 reads TGTGCCAGCATGCCGACTAGCGGGGCTTACGAGCAGTACGTC.

This clonotype was seen at least ten times. The rearrangement links TRBV7-2 to TRBJ2-7, with 8 bases identical to TRBD2. V was clipped by 1 base and J by 5 bases; unmatched bases: 13. Germline CDR1 and CDR2: SGHTA and FQGNSA. The CDR3 contains 17 residues. CDR3 residues: CASSLGVGRGDGNEQYF. CDR3 in DNA: TGTGCCAGCAGCTTAGGGGTCGGGCGGGGGGACGGAAACGAGCAGTACTTC.

The chain couples TRBV12-3 or TRBV12-4 to TRBJ1-5; D unresolved. CDR3 size: 14 residues. Trimming stripped 3 bases from V and 1 base from J, with 7 bases between. CDR3 sequence: CASSLSQSNQPQHF. In DNA form, the CDR3 reads TGTGCCAGCAGTTTGTCCCAGAGCAATCAGCCCCAGCATTTT.

The sample holds many counts of this clonotype. The chain employs TRBV7-2 and TRBJ2-6; 8 bases fit TRBD1. V dropped 8 bases and J dropped 2; count of bases not matched to a gene: 11. Germline CDR1 and CDR2: SGHTA and FQGNSA. The CDR3 totals 17 residues. The CDR3 region is CASGYPQQGAGANVLTF. CDR3 nucleotides: TGTGCCAGCGGTTATCCGCAACAGGGGGCTGGGGCCAACGTCCTGACTTTC.

This clonotype came up a few times. The V gene is TRBV7-9, the J gene TRBJ2-1, with TRBD2 as a possible D gene (5 bases). CDR3 length equals 13 residues. The germline gives CDR1 SEHNR, CDR2 FQNEAQ (reference sequence). V lost 5 bases and J lost 2, with 7 bases in between. The CDR3 DNA is TGTGCCAGCAGCCACGGGGCCTACAATGAGCAGTTCTTC. Protein sequence: CASSHGAYNEQFF. Combining the CDR3 with reference TRBV7-9 and TRBJ2-1 gives the whole variable domain DTGVSQNPRHKITKRGQNVTFRCDPISEHNRLYWYRQTLGQGPEFLTYFQNEAQLEKSRLLSDRFSAERPKGSFSTLEIQRTEQGDSAMYLCASSHGAYNEQFFGPGTRLTVL.

This clonotype showed up many times. This sequence joins TRBV7-2 and TRBJ2-1, with 7 nucleotides matching TRBD2. Trimming took 4 bases from V and 2 from J; bases not matched to a gene: 8. Per the germline V gene, CDR1 is SGHTA and CDR2 is FQGNSA. The CDR3 is made up of 16 amino acids. This CDR3 is CASSSSGTIAYNEQFF. For the CDR3, the DNA is TGTGCCAGCAGCTCGTCCGGGACTATCGCCTACAATGAGCAGTTCTTC.